This T cell receptor beta chain was identified in a study of cytomegalovirus exposure and HLA in healthy donors. The wider study: Earlier, 90 million to 140 million unique TCR beta sequences were recovered from about 200 million T cells by an analysis. Approximately 83 million unique TCRs from HLA-typed donors were held in an early data release. General study findings and limits: Later, an analysis showed that TCR beta chains associated with HLA were more clonally expanded than others that were equally common.

Use of 60 Vbeta and 13 Jbeta primers characterized the PCR. The authors' processing: In a later analysis, the count reached about 80 million unique TCR beta chains, with about 12 million shared. Repertoires were generated with immunoSEQ multiplex PCR, while TCRdb's copy carries only in-frame clones and drops some. V and J calls and clone size are those listed in that table; D and trimming were worked out from the DNA. Of about 250,000 clones in the sample, roughly 85% were seen once. Regarding this clone: Its antigen is still unknown.

The germline V gene has CDR1 SGHAT and CDR2 FQNNGV. V gave up 5 bases and J gave up 5 bases, with 18 bases separating them. This CDR3 contains 15 residues. The sample comprised PBMCs. This chain connects TRBV11-2 to TRBJ1-1; a weak D match, TRBD1 (6 bases). This receptor was obtained from a girl aged 2 to 10 in good health and CMV-seronegative. CDR3: CASSTGPGRGTEAFF. The CDR3 nucleotides read TGTGCCAGCAGCACCGGACCAGGGAGGGGGACTGAAGCTTTCTTT.